This T cell receptor beta chain was identified during a study of T-cell memory formation after mild COVID-19. Study results and caveats: Pre-infection memory showed some responding clones, and this suggested that cross-reactive memory joined. Clones that contracted from day 15 to 85 were balanced CD4/CD8, while later expanders leaned CD4+.

TCRdb independently ran MiXCR on the 5' RACE reads; one entry per CDR3 protein. Altogether roughly 51,000 distinct CDR3 sequences are present, approximately 6.6% being singletons, with the ten largest covering roughly 1.5%. The table lists this clonotype with a count of one. As yet, its antigen is unknown. The sample was PBMCs or a T cell subset sorted from them (not recorded which). The TCR comes from a man between 18 and 35 years old who had mild COVID-19 (a few samples of this study predate the infection). Cell type and time point are not known.

DNA of the CDR3: TGTGCCAGCTTCTCGGGGCGGCAACATCGTAGGGGGGTCTACGAGCAGTACGTC. Translating it yields CASFSGRQHRRGVYEQYV. The chain uses TRBV6-2 or TRBV6-3 and TRBJ2-7; TRBD1 or TRBD2 may be the D gene (6 bases each). This CDR3 is built from 18 residues. Germline V CDR1 and CDR2: MNHEY, SVGEGT. The V and J ends lost 8 bases and 3 bases respectively, with 29 bases between them.